Each of the 6 T cell receptor beta chains below was sequenced from the same sample in a study of shared clonotypes between healthy human individuals. The protocol was immunoSEQ multiplex PCR, while the TCRdb copy is restricted to in-frame clones and leaves out a portion. The table has about 1.1 million clones, around three quarters seen once. Specimen: memory CD4+ T cells from PBMCs. The subset was: CD45RA-negative fraction. The receptor set was obtained from a man in his late teens or twenties in good health. Some clones in this sample may be carry-over from other donors' samples.

The V gene is TRBV11-3, the J gene TRBJ2-1; 7 bases match TRBD2. J lost 8 bases, V lost 1 base, and 5 bases had no gene match. The CDR3 sequence is 14 residues long. The germline CDR1 and CDR2 sequences are SGHNT and YENEEA. The CDR3 coding sequence is TGTGCCAGCAGCTTAGCGGGGAGGGTGCATGAGCAGTTCTTC. This encodes CASSLAGRVHEQFF.

The V call is TRBV7-3, the J call TRBJ1-2; the D gene is possibly TRBD1 (5 bases). From germline, CDR1 is SGHTA and CDR2 FQGTGA. Trimming removed 5 bases at V and 5 bases at J, with 15 bases between. The CDR3 runs to 14 residues. CDR3 sequence (DNA): TGTGCCAGCAGCCCAACAGGCTCTATATATGGCTACACCTTC. Amino acids: CASSPTGSIYGYTF.

The chain combines TRBV7-8 with TRBJ1-1; tentative D call: TRBD1 (5 bases). The CDR3 has 13 amino acids. Germline lookup yields CDR1 SGHVS and CDR2 FQNEAQ. With 5 bases removed from V and 6 bases from J, the gap between germline ends came to 13 bases. As DNA, the CDR3 is TGTGCCAGCAGCCAGATAAGGGACGCTGAAGCTTTCTTT. This translates into CASSQIRDAEAFF.

V and J are TRBV5-8 and TRBJ2-2, with 9 positions matching TRBD2. Unmatched junction bases numbered 5, after V lost 5 bases and J lost 6 bases. The CDR3 runs 14 residues. Looked up from germline, CDR1 is SGHTS and CDR2 is YDEGEE. The DNA of the CDR3 is TGTGCCAGCAGGCCGGGACTAGCCGCCGGGGAGCTGTTTTTT. It specifies CASRPGLAAGELFF.

This clone was counted ten times or more. CDR3 bases: TGCGCCAGCAGCTTTCGGACAGGGAGGAATGAGCAGTTCTTC. Its translation: CASSFRTGRNEQFF. The V gene is TRBV5-1, the J gene TRBJ2-1; 8 nucleotides match TRBD1. J lost 7 bases, V lost 2 bases, and 5 bases had no gene match. The length of the CDR3 is 14 residues. Germline values: CDR1 SGHRS, CDR2 YFSETQ.

The chain couples TRBV5-1 to TRBJ2-3; 7 nucleotides match TRBD2. This CDR3 region has 15 residues. The trim removed 4 bases at V and 4 bases at J, leaving 9 bases unmatched. Germline CDR1 SGHRS, CDR2 YFSETQ. The CDR3 sequence: CASSAGLFSADTQYF. Written as DNA, the CDR3 is TGCGCCAGCAGCGCGGGACTATTTAGCGCAGATACGCAGTATTTT.